A single sample is the source of the 20 T cell receptor beta chains below, sequenced in a study of cytomegalovirus exposure and HLA in healthy donors. Generated by immunoSEQ multiplex PCR, the TCRdb table keeps only in-frame clones and is missing some. The sample consists of fewer than 120,000 clones, roughly nine tenths of them appearing once. The sample taken for sequencing was PBMCs. Receptors were obtained from a woman younger than 30 in good health and CMV-seronegative.

The chain carries TRBV18 and TRBJ1-1; TRBD1 agrees at 7 bases. The CDR3 is 14 amino acids. Germline values: CDR1 KGHSH, CDR2 LQKENI. V shed 4 bases and J 3 bases; nucleotides not matched to a gene: 5. CDR3 region: CASSLTGTDTEAFF. The CDR3 DNA reads as TGTGCCAGCTCACTGACTGGGACAGACACTGAAGCTTTCTTT.

V usage is TRBV27 and J usage is TRBJ2-3; 7 nucleotides agree with TRBD1. The germline gives CDR1 MNHEY, CDR2 SMNVEV (reference sequence). The CDR3 runs 17 residues. The ends lost 5 bases at V and 0 bases at J; junction bases unmatched: 11. CDR3 in amino acids: CASSPDRATTSTDTQYF. In DNA, the CDR3 is TGTGCCAGCAGTCCCGACAGGGCTACGACTAGCACAGATACGCAGTATTTT.

The chain carries TRBV5-1 and TRBJ2-3; TRBD2 matches at 12 bases. CDR1 and CDR2 (germline): SGHRS, YFSETQ. The CDR3 consists of 17 residues. The J segment lost 0 bases and the V segment lost 3 bases, leaving 5 bases of the junction unmatched. CDR3 DNA sequence: TGCGCCAGCAGCTGGGGGACTAGCGGGCCCAGCACAGATACGCAGTATTTT. Protein sequence: CASSWGTSGPSTDTQYF.

The V call is TRBV28, the J call TRBJ2-7; 9 positions agree with TRBD1. V was pared by 6 bases and J by 3 bases, with 6 bases of the junction left unmatched. Germline CDR1 reads MDHEN; CDR2 reads SYDVKM. The CDR3 spans 14 residues. CDR3 sequence reads: CASSPGTGLYEQYF. The DNA of the CDR3 is TGTGCCAGCAGCCCCGGGACAGGGCTCTACGAGCAGTACTTC.

The chain uses TRBV7-9 and TRBJ2-1; D not resolved. The V end was cut by 5 bases, the J end by 9 bases, with 11 bases between. CDR1 is SEHNR, CDR2 FQNEAQ, per germline (reference sequence). The CDR3 contains 12 residues. CDR3 residues: CASSSIKLEQFF. The DNA of the CDR3 is TGTGCCAGCAGCAGCATAAAGCTTGAGCAGTTCTTC. The full variable domain, rest sourced from reference TRBV7-9 and TRBJ2-1, is DTGVSQNPRHKITKRGQNVTFRCDPISEHNRLYWYRQTLGQGPEFLTYFQNEAQLEKSRLLSDRFSAERPKGSFSTLEIQRTEQGDSAMYLCASSSIKLEQFFGPGTRLTVL.

This chain links TRBV6-5 with TRBJ1-4; the match to TRBD1 covers 10 bases. This CDR3 is 14 amino acids long. Trimming removed 6 bases from V and 5 bases from J; junction bases left unmatched: 3. CDR1 and CDR2 from the germline V gene are MNHEY and SVGAGI. The CDR3 coding sequence is TGTGCCAGCAGGGTGGGACAGGGGAATGAAAAACTGTTTTTT. Translation: CASRVGQGNEKLFF.

V and J are TRBV29-1 and TRBJ1-2, with D possibly matching TRBD1 (6 bases). CDR1 and CDR2 (germline): SQVTM, ANQGSEA. V lost 0 bases and J 4 bases, leaving 15 bases between the germline ends. The CDR3 covers 15 residues. CDR3 in DNA: TGCAGCGTTGAAGATGGGACACTTCAACGCTATGGCTACACCTTC. It yields the protein CSVEDGTLQRYGYTF. The full variable domain, completed using reference TRBV29-1 and TRBJ1-2, is SAVISQKPSRDICQRGTSLTIQCQVDSQVTMMFWYRQQPGQSLTLIATANQGSEATYESGFVIDKFPISRPNLTFSTLTVSNMSPEDSSIYLCSVEDGTLQRYGYTFGSGTRLTVV.

The gene calls are TRBV5-4 and TRBJ2-1; possible D gene TRBD2, 6 bases. Between the trimmed V and J ends, which lost 4 bases and 7 bases, there was a span of 15 bases. The CDR3 runs to 14 residues. Germline V CDR1 and CDR2: SGHNT, YYREEE (reference sequence). The CDR3 spells CASSLRTGVNEQFF. The CDR3 nucleotides read TGTGCCAGCAGCCTGAGAACGGGGGTGAATGAGCAGTTCTTC.

CDR3 coding DNA: TGTGCCAGTAACAGGGGGCTGAACACTGAAGCTTTCTTT. Translating it yields CASNRGLNTEAFF. This chain links TRBV2 with TRBJ1-1; 9 bases map to TRBD1. V shed 9 bases and J 0 bases; nucleotides not matched to a gene: 2. The CDR3 has 13 residues. CDR1 is SNHLY and CDR2 is FYNNEI in the germline V gene.

This chain connects TRBV5-1 to TRBJ1-4; the match to TRBD1 covers 7 bases. The CDR3 has 16 amino acids. After removal of 4 bases from V and 3 bases from J, the junction contained 9 bases not matched to a gene. CDR1 is SGHRS, CDR2 YFSETQ, per germline. CDR3 nucleotides: TGCGCCAGCAGCCTTTCGTCCGGGACAGCTAATGAAAAACTGTTTTTT. Amino acids: CASSLSSGTANEKLFF.

V is TRBV29-1 and J is TRBJ2-7; the D is unclear. CDR1 is SQVTM, CDR2 ANQGSEA, per germline. The CDR3 length is 12 residues. V shed 0 bases and J shed 0 bases, with 3 bases lying between them. CDR3 coding DNA: TGCAGCGTTGAAGAGAGCTCCTACGAGCAGTACTTC. It translates to CSVEESSYEQYF.

This clone was observed once. The gene calls are TRBV20-1 and TRBJ1-2, with no clear D. Germline CDR1 and CDR2: DFQATT and SNEGSKA (reference sequence). The CDR3 extends over 10 amino acids. V lost 6 bases, J lost 8 bases, and 10 bases lay in between. CDR3 amino acids: CSAIGPGYTF. The DNA for the CDR3 is TGCAGTGCGATCGGTCCGGGCTACACCTTC.

The chain links TRBV4-1 to TRBJ2-1; D remains unclear. Between the trimmed V and J ends, which lost 4 bases and 4 bases, there was a span of 2 bases. The germline gives CDR1 MGHRA, CDR2 YSYEKL. The CDR3 spans 11 residues. DNA of the CDR3: TGCGCCAGCAGCCTATACAATGAGCAGTTCTTC. Protein: CASSLYNEQFF.

V is TRBV5-6 and J is TRBJ1-1; a possible D gene is TRBD1 (6 bases). V dropped 1 base and J dropped 7 bases, with 14 bases sitting between them. The CDR3 is 14 amino acids. Germline assignment: CDR1 SGHDT and CDR2 YYEEEE. DNA of the CDR3: TGTGCCAGCAGCTTGTATTCAGGGGCCGGTGAAGCTTTCTTT. Its protein product is CASSLYSGAGEAFF.

This clone appeared a single time. The chain couples TRBV5-3 to TRBJ2-7; D ambiguous. TRBV5-3 is known as an ORF, though its function is uncertain. Trimming left V 8 bases short and J 10 bases short, with 16 bases between. CDR3 length: 11 amino acids. CDR3 loop: CAREKVFFQYF. In nucleotides, the CDR3 is TGTGCCAGGGAGAAGGTGTTTTTTCAGTACTTC.

The V gene is TRBV19, the J gene TRBJ2-4; D is ambiguous. Trimming removed 1 base at V and 15 bases at J, with 10 bases between. The CDR3 totals 11 residues. In germline, CDR1 is LNHDA, CDR2 SQIVND (reference sequence). The CDR3 DNA is TGTGCCAGTAGTATAGGGGTAGCCCGGTACTTC. This encodes CASSIGVARYF.

The CDR3 region is CASSHQGPGLAGGRNEQFF. DNA of the CDR3: TGTGCCAGCAGCCATCAGGGTCCGGGACTAGCGGGGGGGCGAAATGAGCAGTTCTTC. The chain uses TRBV28 and TRBJ2-1; 16 bases line up with TRBD2. This CDR3 is 19 amino acids long. Germline CDR1 MDHEN, CDR2 SYDVKM. Unmatched junction bases numbered 15, after V lost 6 bases and J lost 7 bases.

The V call is TRBV6-1, the J call TRBJ2-7, with TRBD2 matching over 7 bases. The germline CDR1 and CDR2 sequences are MNHNS and SASEGT. V trimming: 5 bases; J trimming: 7 bases; junction bases outside the gene matches: 11. This CDR3 spans 14 amino acids. This chain's CDR3 is CASSPNRGEGEQYF. The CDR3 DNA reads as TGTGCCAGCAGTCCAAACCGGGGGGAAGGGGAGCAGTACTTC.

The chain combines TRBV7-6 with TRBJ2-5; 7 positions match TRBD2. The CDR3 runs 12 residues. After removal of 4 bases from V and 7 bases from J, the junction contained 3 bases not matched to a gene. Germline-derived CDR1 and CDR2 are SGHVS and FNYEAQ. CDR3 sequence: CASSSSGVTQYF. DNA for the CDR3: TGTGCCAGCAGCTCGAGCGGGGTGACCCAGTACTTC.

The gene calls are TRBV6-6 and TRBJ1-1; 11 bases align to TRBD1. This CDR3 is 15 amino acids long. Germline trimming cut 5 bases from V and 4 bases from J; bases unmatched to any gene: 6. Germline V lookup: CDR1 MNHNY, CDR2 SVGAGI (reference sequence). CDR3 protein: CASSRQGQGGTEAFF. Written as DNA, the CDR3 is TGTGCCAGCAGTCGACAGGGACAGGGGGGCACTGAAGCTTTCTTT.